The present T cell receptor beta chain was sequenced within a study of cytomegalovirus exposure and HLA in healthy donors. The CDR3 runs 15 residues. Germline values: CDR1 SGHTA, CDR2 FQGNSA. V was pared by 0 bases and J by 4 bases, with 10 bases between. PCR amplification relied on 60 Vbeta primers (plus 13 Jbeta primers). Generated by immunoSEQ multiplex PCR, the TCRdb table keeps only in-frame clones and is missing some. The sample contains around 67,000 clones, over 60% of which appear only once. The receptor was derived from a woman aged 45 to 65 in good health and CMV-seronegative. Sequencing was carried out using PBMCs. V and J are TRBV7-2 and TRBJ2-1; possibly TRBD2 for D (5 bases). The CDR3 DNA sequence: TGTGCCAGCAGCTTAGCGGGGAGCGAGTACAATGAGCAGTTCTTC. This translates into CASSLAGSEYNEQFF.